These 4 T cell receptor beta chains came from one sample sequenced in a study of shared clonotypes between healthy human individuals. Repertoires were generated with immunoSEQ multiplex PCR, while TCRdb's copy carries only in-frame clones and drops some. The sample shows millions of clones, 85% to 95% of them seen only once. The sample comprised naive CD4+ T cells sorted from blood. Subset described: CD45RA+ positively selected. These receptors originate from a young man in good health.

The chain carries TRBV28 and TRBJ1-1, with a possible D match to TRBD1 (6 bases). The CDR3 is 12 residues long. The V end lost 5 bases, the J end lost 7 bases, and 11 bases lay between the germline ends. Germline V gene data show CDR1 as MDHEN and CDR2 as SYDVKM. The DNA of the CDR3 is TGTGCCAGCAGTCCCGGACAGATTGAAGCTTTCTTT. Translation gives CASSPGQIEAFF.

A note on this clone: Different DNA sequences within this sample yield the same CDR3. The chain recombines TRBV5-1 with TRBJ1-4; 7 bases align to TRBD1. Looked up from germline, CDR1 is SGHRS and CDR2 is YFSETQ. V lost 4 bases and J lost 4; bases outside the gene matches: 4. This CDR3 comprises 14 residues. CDR3 coding DNA: TGCGCCAGCAGCCTACAGGGGAGTAATGAAAAACTGTTTTTT. It codes for CASSLQGSNEKLFF.

V gene TRBV30 combines with J gene TRBJ1-1; no clear D gene. Germline CDR1 is GTSNPN and CDR2 is SVGIG (reference sequence). The CDR3 totals 15 residues. V lost 4 bases, J lost 2 bases, and 17 bases lay in between. The CDR3 DNA reads as TGTGCCTGGACCCGGGCCCCCCAGTTAAACACTGAAGCTTTCTTT. Its translation: CAWTRAPQLNTEAFF.

V is TRBV30 and J is TRBJ2-3; D is perhaps TRBD1 or TRBD2 (5 bases each). Deletions cut 2 bases from V and 0 bases from J, with 12 bases between. Germline V gives CDR1 GTSNPN, CDR2 SVGIG (reference sequence). This CDR3 contains 15 residues. The CDR3 loop is CAWSRGQGSTDTQYF. Written as DNA, the CDR3 is TGTGCCTGGAGTAGAGGGCAGGGAAGCACAGATACGCAGTATTTT. The full variable domain, in which reference TRBV30 and TRBJ2-3 provide the parts outside the CDR3, is SQTIHQWPATLVQPVGSPLSLECTVEGTSNPNLYWYRQAAGRGLQLLFYSVGIGQISSEVPQNLSASRPQDRQFILSSKKLLLSDSGFYLCAWSRGQGSTDTQYFGPGTRLTVL.